The 24 T cell receptor beta chains given below trace back to one sample, sequenced in a study of response to subunit inactivated influenza vaccine. TCRdb used MiXCR to reprocess the RT-PCR reads, holding one entry per CDR3 protein. Here the sample spans 650,000 or so distinct CDR3 sequences, 14% being singletons. The sample consisted of PBMCs from blood, taken roughly 2 weeks before vaccination. These receptors all stem from a man aged 45-65 years who received an inactivated influenza vaccine.

This chain's CDR3 is CASSYLRAYEQYF. The CDR3 DNA reads TGTGCCAGCAGTTACCTCCGGGCCTACGAGCAGTACTTC. This rearrangement joins TRBV6-2 or TRBV6-3 to TRBJ2-7, with unresolved D. Trimming pared 2 bases from V and 2 bases from J, leaving 7 bases between. The V gene's germline CDR1 is MNHEY and CDR2 SVGEGT. The CDR3 has 13 residues.

This rearrangement joins TRBV15 to TRBJ2-2; D uncertain. V was cut by 1 base and J by 5 bases, with 11 bases left in between. This CDR3 spans 15 amino acids. The germline V gene encodes CDR1 LNHNV and CDR2 YYDKDF (reference sequence). CDR3 region: CATSRVLVGTGELFF. CDR3 coding DNA: TGTGCCACCAGCAGAGTTTTGGTGGGGACCGGGGAGCTGTTTTTT.

There are a few counts of this clonotype. V and J are TRBV28 and TRBJ2-2, with TRBD2 matching over 10 bases. After removal of 3 bases from V and 2 bases from J, the junction contained 6 bases not matched to a gene. Germline V gene data show CDR1 as MDHEN and CDR2 as SYDVKM. The CDR3 has 17 amino acids. This CDR3 reads CASSLQAGGPNTGELFF. DNA for the CDR3: TGTGCCAGCAGTTTGCAAGCGGGAGGGCCCAACACCGGGGAGCTGTTTTTT.

This clonotype was seen many times. J is TRBJ2-3 and V is TRBV5-1; TRBD2 agrees at 7 bases. Germline trimming cut 4 bases from V and 0 bases from J; bases unmatched to any gene: 11. The CDR3 length is 17 residues. Germline V lookup: CDR1 SGHRS, CDR2 YFSETQ. CDR3 sequence reads: CASSPRGSGTSTDTQYF. CDR3 in DNA: TGCGCCAGCAGCCCCCGTGGGAGCGGGACCAGCACAGATACGCAGTATTTT.

This chain links TRBV5-1 with TRBJ2-2; 9 positions agree with TRBD1. The germline V gene has CDR1 SGHRS and CDR2 YFSETQ. The CDR3 has 16 amino acids. V dropped 4 bases and J dropped 5; count of bases not matched to a gene: 9. The CDR3 region is CASSPQQGAGTGELFF. The DNA of the CDR3 is TGCGCCAGCAGCCCGCAACAGGGGGCGGGAACCGGGGAGCTGTTTTTT.

This chain connects TRBV5-1 to TRBJ2-3; 11 bases match TRBD2. CDR1 SGHRS and CDR2 YFSETQ come from the germline V gene. Germline trimming cut 0 bases from V and 4 bases from J; bases unmatched to any gene: 4. The CDR3 consists of 16 residues. The CDR3 DNA reads TGCGCCAGCAGCTTGGCTTCGACTAGCGGGGCAGATACGCAGTATTTT. It encodes CASSLASTSGADTQYF.

This clonotype was detected only a few times. The chain links TRBV18 to TRBJ2-7; 7 bases align to TRBD1. This CDR3 region has 13 residues. Germline V gives CDR1 KGHSH, CDR2 LQKENI. With 6 bases clipped from V and 3 bases from J, the junction kept 5 bases outside the gene matches. The CDR3, as DNA: TGTGCCAGCTCCCAGGGACAGCTCTACGAGCAGTACTTC. Translated: CASSQGQLYEQYF.

Comments on this clonotype: A read error may explain this, as a much larger clone is one base away. The rearrangement joins TRBV2 to TRBJ2-7; D perhaps matches TRBD1 (6 bases). V was cut by 10 bases and J by 2 bases, with 9 bases left in between. In germline, CDR1 is SNHLY, CDR2 FYNNEI. CDR3 length equals 11 residues. The CDR3 reads CATRDTYEQYF. DNA of the CDR3: TGTGCCACCCGGGACACCTACGAGCAGTACTTC.

The chain recombines TRBV6-2 or TRBV6-3 with TRBJ2-5; possibly TRBD2 for D (6 bases). Per the germline V gene, CDR1 is MNHEY and CDR2 is SVGEGT. Trimming removed 2 bases from V and 7 bases from J, with 14 bases in between. The CDR3 covers 14 residues. The CDR3 region has the DNA TGTGCCAGCAGTTACGGGACTGCAGGAGGGACCCAGTACTTC. Its protein is CASSYGTAGGTQYF.

V gene TRBV20-1 combines with J gene TRBJ2-7; D might be TRBD1 or TRBD2, each matching 6 bases. The V gene lost 4 bases and the J gene lost 0 bases, with 10 bases spanning the gap. The CDR3 is 13 amino acids. Germline CDR1 reads DFQATT; CDR2 reads SNEGSKA (reference sequence). The CDR3 region is CSAMRGASYEQYF. CDR3 in DNA: TGCAGTGCTATGAGGGGGGCCTCCTACGAGCAGTACTTC.

This clonotype has more than one count but fewer than ten. The CDR3 here is CASSPTQGGGNSPLHF. The CDR3 DNA reads as TGTGCCAGCAGTCCGACTCAAGGGGGGGGCAATTCACCCCTCCACTTT. The J gene is TRBJ1-6, the V gene TRBV6-1; possible D gene TRBD1, 6 bases. CDR3 length: 16 residues. Looked up from germline, CDR1 is MNHNS and CDR2 is SASEGT. Trimming removed 5 bases at V and 7 bases at J, with 18 bases between.

The rearrangement joins TRBV20-1 to TRBJ2-3; 11 bases are a match to TRBD1. The V and J ends lost 6 bases and 5 bases, in that order; junction bases with no gene match: 1. The CDR3 spans 12 residues. Germline lookup yields CDR1 DFQATT and CDR2 SNEGSKA (reference sequence). CDR3 DNA sequence: TGCAGTGCGGACAGGGGGCAAGATACGCAGTATTTT. It encodes CSADRGQDTQYF.

This chain uses TRBV12-3 or TRBV12-4 with TRBJ1-4; 8 bases are a match to TRBD1. J gave up 5 bases and V 3 bases, and 11 bases lay outside the gene matches. This CDR3 contains 17 residues. The CDR3 DNA is TGTGCCAGCAGTTTGGAAGACCGGACAGGGAAAAATGAAAAACTGTTTTTT. It encodes CASSLEDRTGKNEKLFF.

This clonotype has ten or more counts. V usage is TRBV11-2 and J usage is TRBJ1-6, with 7 bases aligning to TRBD1. The germline V gene encodes CDR1 SGHAT and CDR2 FQNNGV. This CDR3 is 14 amino acids long. The junction had 0 bases not matched to a gene; V was cut back by 0 bases and J by 7 bases. The CDR3 bases are TGTGCCAGCAGCTTAGAGGGACAGAATTCACCCCTCCACTTT. It encodes CASSLEGQNSPLHF.

This clonotype was counted ten times or more. The chain links TRBV5-4 to TRBJ2-1; 8 bases align to TRBD2. The germline CDR1 and CDR2 sequences are SGHNT and YYREEE (reference sequence). The ends lost 2 bases at V and 1 base at J; junction bases unmatched: 2. The CDR3 extends over 15 amino acids. In DNA, the CDR3 is TGTGCCAGCAGCTTCCGGGGGGGGTCCTACAATGAGCAGTTCTTC. This encodes CASSFRGGSYNEQFF.

This sequence joins TRBV7-2 and TRBJ2-5; D unclear. This CDR3 has 16 residues. Germline CDR1 SGHTA, CDR2 FQGNSA. The V gene lost 5 bases and the J gene lost 7 bases, with 23 bases spanning the gap. In nucleotides, the CDR3 is TGTGCCAGCAGCCTCGGGTCTTTCGGGCGTATTGGGACCCAGTACTTC. It is translated as CASSLGSFGRIGTQYF.

This clonotype was detected a few times. V and J are TRBV20-1 and TRBJ1-6; D ambiguous. The CDR3 spans 13 residues. Trimming removed 0 bases at V and 1 base at J, with 1 base between. The germline CDR1 and CDR2 sequences are DFQATT and SNEGSKA (reference sequence). The CDR3 DNA sequence: TGCAGTGCTAGAGATTCCTATAATTCACCCCTCCACTTT. Its translation: CSARDSYNSPLHF.

This clonotype has just a few counts. V is TRBV6-2 or TRBV6-3 and J is TRBJ2-4; TRBD1 might be the D (6 bases). Germline CDR1 MNHEY, CDR2 SVGEGT. There are 14 residues in the CDR3. The ends were cut back, 6 bases at V and 4 bases at J, with 13 bases in the middle. CDR3 amino acids: CASSPGTMKNIQYF. CDR3 in DNA: TGTGCCAGCAGCCCCGGGACAATGAAAAACATTCAGTACTTC.

J is TRBJ2-3 and V is TRBV15; possible D gene TRBD1, 5 bases. Deletions cut 4 bases from V and 4 bases from J, with 21 bases between. CDR1 LNHNV and CDR2 YYDKDF come from the germline V gene (reference sequence). The CDR3 runs to 17 residues. As DNA, the CDR3 is TGTGCCACCAGCACTAAGTTCAGGGTGAGCACGGCAGATACGCAGTATTTT. It codes for CATSTKFRVSTADTQYF.

V is TRBV12-3 or TRBV12-4 and J is TRBJ1-1, with D possibly TRBD1 on 5 matching bases. The CDR3 spans 13 residues. Trimming took 8 bases from V and 0 from J, leaving 10 bases between them. This chain's CDR3 is CASVGDVNTEAFF. The CDR3 DNA sequence: TGTGCCAGCGTAGGGGACGTGAACACTGAAGCTTTCTTT.

The gene calls are TRBV18 and TRBJ2-3, with D unresolved. The CDR3 sequence is 13 residues long. Germline V gene lookup returns CDR1 KGHSH and CDR2 LQKENI. Trimming pared 2 bases from V and 4 bases from J, leaving 7 bases between. The CDR3 spells CASSPEQSDTQYF. The CDR3 nucleotides are TGTGCCAGCTCACCAGAACAGTCAGATACGCAGTATTTT.

This clonotype was picked up a small number of times. V usage is TRBV5-1 and J usage is TRBJ2-3, with D perhaps TRBD2 (7 bases). V lost 6 bases to trimming and J lost 0 bases, with 11 bases between them. The CDR3 is 14 residues long. The germline V gene encodes CDR1 SGHRS and CDR2 YFSETQ. The CDR3: CASNRGASTDTQYF. The CDR3 DNA reads TGCGCCAGCAATCGGGGGGCTAGCACAGATACGCAGTATTTT.

This clonotype came up many times. The chain employs TRBV29-1 and TRBJ1-6; no definite D call. Germline CDR1 reads SQVTM; CDR2 reads ANQGSEA. Deletions cut 7 bases from V and 0 bases from J, with 10 bases between. The CDR3 loop spans 14 amino acids. CDR3 sequence (DNA): TGCAGCGGACCGGGCAGCTCCTATAATTCACCCCTCCACTTT. Residues: CSGPGSSYNSPLHF.

This clonotype was seen ten or more times. The gene calls are TRBV6-1 and TRBJ2-3; D gene ambiguous. The germline CDR1 and CDR2 sequences are MNHNS and SASEGT. The CDR3 consists of 11 residues. V gave up 7 bases and J gave up 9 bases, with 11 bases separating them. CDR3 bases: TGTGCCAGCACCTCTACTCAAACGCAGTATTTT. Residues: CASTSTQTQYF.